This T cell receptor beta chain comes out of a study of cytomegalovirus exposure and HLA in healthy donors. Note on this clone: Antigen: not known.

Germline loops: CDR1 SGHNT, CDR2 YENEEA. J gave up 2 bases and V 1 base, and 6 bases lay outside the gene matches. The CDR3 contains 16 residues. The PCR contained 60 Vbeta and 13 Jbeta primers. Assay: immunoSEQ multiplex PCR; the TCRdb copy retains only in-frame clones and omits some. The sample holds 200,000 to 250,000 clones; about 80% are singletons and the top ten take about 0.58%. Study-wide results and limits: Some V segments could not be told apart, so they were left out, TRBV6-2 and TRBV6-3 among them.

Specimen: PBMCs. This chain uses TRBV11-3 with TRBJ2-5; 8 bases are shared with TRBD1. The sequence was obtained from a woman aged 40 to 50 in good health and CMV-seronegative. The CDR3 reads CASSLGPRTGQETQYF. The CDR3 DNA sequence: TGTGCCAGCAGCTTAGGGCCCCGGACAGGGCAAGAGACCCAGTACTTC.